This is a list of T cell receptor beta chains from one sample in a study of cytomegalovirus exposure and HLA in healthy donors. This table comes from immunoSEQ multiplex PCR, and its TCRdb copy is limited to in-frame clones, with some not included. This sample has 85,000 to 90,000 clones, with more than 80% found just once. Sequenced material: PBMCs. The receptor source for this set is a young man in good health and CMV-seronegative. The CDR3 runs from the conserved cysteine through the conserved F or W.

j_gene: TRBJ1-2
v_gene: TRBV18
CDR3aa: CASSPGIGNGYTF

j_gene: TRBJ2-1
v_gene: TRBV11-1
CDR3aa: CASSLGLGRVGRYNEQFF

j_gene: TRBJ2-7
v_gene: TRBV9
CDR3aa: CASSGDGQGYEQYF

j_gene: TRBJ2-7
v_gene: TRBV2
CDR3aa: CASSDPLGEQYF

j_gene: TRBJ1-3
v_gene: TRBV5-1
CDR3aa: CASSNGQIGNTIYF

j_gene: TRBJ2-3
v_gene: TRBV10-3
CDR3aa: CAISGPSGADTQYF

j_gene: TRBJ2-1
v_gene: TRBV13
CDR3aa: CASSSRTSGTNEQFF

j_gene: TRBJ2-1
v_gene: TRBV5-1
CDR3aa: CASSLSLAGNEQFF

j_gene: TRBJ1-3
v_gene: TRBV4-3
CDR3aa: CASSPGQGAGNTIYF

j_gene: TRBJ1-5
v_gene: TRBV28
CDR3aa: CASMLAFSSNQPQHF

j_gene: TRBJ2-7
v_gene: TRBV7-2
CDR3aa: CASSRDMVAGVSEQYF

j_gene: TRBJ2-3
v_gene: TRBV4-1
CDR3aa: CASGGVSSTDTQYF

j_gene: TRBJ2-4
v_gene: TRBV21-1
CDR3aa: CASSKGQDRACDIQYF

j_gene: TRBJ2-3
v_gene: TRBV7-6
CDR3aa: CASSLEGWGLAFPTSTDTQYF

j_gene: TRBJ2-1
v_gene: TRBV7-2
CDR3aa: CASSFSNEQFF

j_gene: TRBJ1-5
v_gene: TRBV6-1
CDR3aa: CASSGQPINQPQHF

j_gene: TRBJ2-7
v_gene: TRBV10-2
CDR3aa: CASSGDRGYEQYF

j_gene: TRBJ2-3
v_gene: TRBV2
CDR3aa: CASSRLAGEIETQYF

j_gene: TRBJ2-3
v_gene: TRBV4-1
CDR3aa: CASSRVDRGSTDTQYF

j_gene: TRBJ2-7
v_gene: TRBV5-4
CDR3aa: CASSKGTMNEQYF

j_gene: TRBJ2-3
v_gene: TRBV27
CDR3aa: CASSLTLARGTDTQYF

j_gene: TRBJ2-2
v_gene: TRBV28
CDR3aa: CASRTDRYTGELFF

j_gene: TRBJ1-2
v_gene: TRBV7-6
CDR3aa: CASSQDRGSGYTF

j_gene: TRBJ1-6
v_gene: TRBV19
CDR3aa: CASSKLAGQGHSPLHF

j_gene: TRBJ2-1
v_gene: TRBV29-1
CDR3aa: CSVEDVRGTGVGYNEQFF

j_gene: TRBJ2-5
v_gene: TRBV19
CDR3aa: CASSIEPGGIQYF

j_gene: TRBJ2-3
v_gene: TRBV5-8
CDR3aa: CASSLDSGLAGGGVRDTQYF

j_gene: TRBJ1-4
v_gene: TRBV29-1
CDR3aa: CSVDAGGGKLFF

j_gene: TRBJ1-3
v_gene: TRBV9
CDR3aa: CASSALQGSSGNTIYF

j_gene: TRBJ2-2
v_gene: TRBV5-1
CDR3aa: CASSLRERGNTGELFF

j_gene: TRBJ1-1
v_gene: TRBV29-1
CDR3aa: CSAGNTATDSVITEAFF

j_gene: NA
v_gene: TRBV2
CDR3aa: CASRIGDRGSYEQYF

j_gene: TRBJ2-2
v_gene: TRBV5-1
CDR3aa: CASSLEGTGELFF

j_gene: TRBJ2-2
v_gene: TRBV7-6
CDR3aa: CASSLDLLVGELFF

j_gene: TRBJ2-7
v_gene: TRBV28
CDR3aa: CASTLMSGTSSYEQYF

j_gene: NA
v_gene: TRBV27
CDR3aa: CASRGSLYEQYF

j_gene: TRBJ2-1
v_gene: TRBV27
CDR3aa: CASRTSGSTNEQFF

j_gene: TRBJ1-2
v_gene: TRBV28
CDR3aa: CASRKRGGGRGNYGYTF

j_gene: TRBJ1-2
v_gene: TRBV5-1
CDR3aa: CASSSRQGNYGYTF